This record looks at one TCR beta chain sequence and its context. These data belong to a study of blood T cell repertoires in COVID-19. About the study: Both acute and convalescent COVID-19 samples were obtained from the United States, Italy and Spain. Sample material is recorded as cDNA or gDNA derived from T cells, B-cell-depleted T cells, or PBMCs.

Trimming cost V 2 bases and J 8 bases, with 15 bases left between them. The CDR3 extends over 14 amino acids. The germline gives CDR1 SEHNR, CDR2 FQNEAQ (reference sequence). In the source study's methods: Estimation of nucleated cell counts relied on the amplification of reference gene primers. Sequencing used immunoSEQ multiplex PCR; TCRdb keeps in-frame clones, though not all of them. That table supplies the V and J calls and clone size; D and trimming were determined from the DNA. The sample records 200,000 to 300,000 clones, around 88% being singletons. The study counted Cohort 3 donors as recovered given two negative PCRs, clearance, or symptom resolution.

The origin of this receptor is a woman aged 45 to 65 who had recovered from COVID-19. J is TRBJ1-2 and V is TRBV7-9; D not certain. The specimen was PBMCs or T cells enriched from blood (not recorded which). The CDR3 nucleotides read TGTGCCAGCAGCTTACCCGGACTGGTGGGGGGCTACACCTTC. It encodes CASSLPGLVGGYTF.